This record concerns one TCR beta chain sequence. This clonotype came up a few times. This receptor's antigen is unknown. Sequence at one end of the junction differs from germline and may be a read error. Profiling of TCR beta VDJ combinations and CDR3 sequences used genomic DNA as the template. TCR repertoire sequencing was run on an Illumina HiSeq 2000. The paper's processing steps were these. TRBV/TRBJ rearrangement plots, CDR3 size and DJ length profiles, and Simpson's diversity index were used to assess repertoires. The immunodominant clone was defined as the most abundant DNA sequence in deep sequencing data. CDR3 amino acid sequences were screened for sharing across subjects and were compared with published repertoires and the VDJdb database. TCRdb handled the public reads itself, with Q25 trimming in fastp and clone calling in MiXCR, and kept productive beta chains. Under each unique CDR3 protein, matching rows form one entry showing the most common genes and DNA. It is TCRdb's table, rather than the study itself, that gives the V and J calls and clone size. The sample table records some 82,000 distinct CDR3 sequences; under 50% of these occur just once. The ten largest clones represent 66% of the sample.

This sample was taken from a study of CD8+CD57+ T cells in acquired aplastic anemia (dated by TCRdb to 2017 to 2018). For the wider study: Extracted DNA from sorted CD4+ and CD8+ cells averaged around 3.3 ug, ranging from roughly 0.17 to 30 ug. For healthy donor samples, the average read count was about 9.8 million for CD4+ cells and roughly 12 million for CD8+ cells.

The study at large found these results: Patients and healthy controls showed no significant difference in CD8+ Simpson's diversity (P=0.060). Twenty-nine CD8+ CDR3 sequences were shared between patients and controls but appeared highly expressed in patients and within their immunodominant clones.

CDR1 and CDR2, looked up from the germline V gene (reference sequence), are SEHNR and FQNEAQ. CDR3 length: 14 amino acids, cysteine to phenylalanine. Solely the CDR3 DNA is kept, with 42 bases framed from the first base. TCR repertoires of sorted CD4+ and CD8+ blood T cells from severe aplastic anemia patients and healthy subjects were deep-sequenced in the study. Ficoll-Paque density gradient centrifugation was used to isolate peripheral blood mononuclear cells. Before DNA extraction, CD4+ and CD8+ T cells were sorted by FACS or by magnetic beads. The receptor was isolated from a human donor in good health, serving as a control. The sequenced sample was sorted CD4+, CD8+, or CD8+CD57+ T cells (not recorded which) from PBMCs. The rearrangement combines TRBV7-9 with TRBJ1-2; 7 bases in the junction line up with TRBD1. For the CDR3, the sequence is CASRFNDRDYSYTF. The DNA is TGTGCCAGCAGATTCAATGACAGGGACTATAGCTACACCTTC. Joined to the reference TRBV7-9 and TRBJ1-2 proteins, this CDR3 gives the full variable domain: DTGVSQNPRHKITKRGQNVTFRCDPISEHNRLYWYRQTLGQGPEFLTYFQNEAQLEKSRLLSDRFSAERPKGSFSTLEIQRTEQGDSAMYLCASRFNDRDYSYTFGSGTRLTVV.